This record covers a single TCR beta chain. The entry originates in a study of blood T cell repertoires in COVID-19. J was trimmed by 5 bases and V by 5 bases; bases with no gene match: 8. The CDR3 sequence is 16 residues long. The germline V gene encodes CDR1 SGHTA and CDR2 FQGNSA. Only in-frame clones appear in the TCRdb table, and some are missing; sequencing was by immunoSEQ multiplex PCR. The table includes roughly 180,000 clones, around 79% detected once. The clonotype originates from a woman between 55 and 75 years old with COVID-19, enrolled during active disease. Material: peripheral blood. J is TRBJ2-2 and V is TRBV7-2; 10 bases line up with TRBD2. CDR3 in amino acids: CASSPKGLAWTGELFF. Here the CDR3 DNA reads TGTGCCAGCAGCCCAAAGGGACTAGCGTGGACCGGGGAGCTGTTTTTT.